This passage covers 26 T cell receptor beta chains from one sample sequenced in a study of CD8+CD57+ T cells in acquired aplastic anemia. Using genomic DNA as the template, TCR beta VDJ and CDR3 profiling was carried out. TCRdb analysed the reads with MiXCR anew, one entry per CDR3 protein. The table lists approximately 190,000 distinct CDR3 sequences, roughly half of them singletons, with 8% to 10% in the top ten. Those patients picked for sequencing had displayed CD8+CD57+ cell expansion on flow cytometry. Material: sorted CD4+, CD8+, or CD8+CD57+ T cells (not recorded which) from PBMCs. These receptors originate from a human donor with aplastic anemia.

The V call is TRBV20-1, the J call TRBJ2-2; D gene uncertain. The CDR3 sequence is 16 residues long. Trimming pared 0 bases from V and 0 bases from J, leaving 11 bases between. From germline, CDR1 is DFQATT and CDR2 SNEGSKA (reference sequence). DNA for the CDR3: TGCAGTGCTAGAGATCCTTGGAAAACGAACACCGGGGAGCTGTTTTTT. It is translated as CSARDPWKTNTGELFF.

The J gene is TRBJ1-1, the V gene TRBV25-1, with no clear D. Germline CDR1 is MGHDK and CDR2 is SYGVNS. This CDR3 region has 13 residues. V lost 1 base and J lost 1, with 4 bases in between. The CDR3: CASSESGNTEAFF. DNA for the CDR3: TGTGCCAGCAGTGAATCTGGGAACACTGAAGCTTTCTTT.

The genes are TRBV10-1 and TRBJ1-1; 9 bases align to TRBD1. The germline V gene encodes CDR1 WNHNN and CDR2 SYGVQD (reference sequence). This CDR3 is 15 amino acids long. V was pared by 8 bases and J by 1 base, with 8 bases of the junction left unmatched. This CDR3 reads CASPQGGQGNTEAFF. CDR3 coding DNA: TGCGCCAGCCCACAAGGGGGACAGGGGAACACTGAAGCTTTCTTT.

The rearrangement joins TRBV12-3 or TRBV12-4 to TRBJ2-1, with 7 bases identical to TRBD1. The trim removed 4 bases at V and 3 bases at J, leaving 6 bases unmatched. The CDR3 runs to 15 residues. The CDR3 DNA sequence: TGTGCCAGCAGTTCGGGACAGACTATCTACAATGAGCAGTTCTTC. Translation gives CASSSGQTIYNEQFF.

V is TRBV2 and J is TRBJ1-4, with D perhaps TRBD1 (5 bases). Trimming shortened V by 8 bases and J by 4 bases, and 14 bases separated the two germline ends. This CDR3 spans 14 amino acids. CDR1 is SNHLY, CDR2 FYNNEI, per germline. The CDR3 region is CASPETRGNEKLFF. The CDR3 nucleotides are TGTGCCAGCCCGGAAACGAGGGGTAATGAAAAACTGTTTTTT.

The chain uses TRBV7-3 and TRBJ2-7, with D uncertain. Germline CDR1 SGHTA, CDR2 FQGTGA. The V gene lost 5 bases and the J gene lost 1 base, with 9 bases spanning the gap. This CDR3 contains 13 residues. The CDR3 region is CASSADVSYEQYF. The DNA for the CDR3 is TGTGCCAGCAGCGCTGACGTTTCCTACGAGCAGTACTTC. Based on the CDR3 plus reference TRBV7-3 and TRBJ2-7, the full variable domain is GAGVSQTPSNKVTEKGKYVELRCDPISGHTALYWYRQSLGQGPEFLIYFQGTGAADDSGLPNDRFFAVRPEGSVSTLKIQRTERGDSAVYLCASSADVSYEQYFGPGTRLTVT.

The genes are TRBV7-6 and TRBJ2-7; D call uncertain. The CDR3 totals 16 residues. Per germline, CDR1 SGHVS and CDR2 FNYEAQ. Trimming cost V 2 bases and J 5 bases, with 19 bases left between them. The CDR3 sequence is CASSLQLGARRNEQYF. DNA for the CDR3: TGTGCCAGCAGCTTACAGCTGGGCGCACGGCGGAACGAGCAGTACTTC. The full variable domain, completed using reference TRBV7-6 and TRBJ2-7, is GAGVSQSPRYKVTKRGQDVALRCDPISGHVSLYWYRQALGQGPEFLTYFNYEAQQDKSGLPNDRFSAERPEGSISTLTIQRTEQRDSAMYRCASSLQLGARRNEQYFGPGTRLTVT.

There are a few counts of this clonotype. V is TRBV10-3 and J is TRBJ2-5; D perhaps matches TRBD1 (7 bases). Trimming removed 2 bases from V and 2 bases from J, with 21 bases in between. The CDR3 is 18 residues long. Germline V gives CDR1 ENHRY, CDR2 SYGVKD. CDR3 sequence: CAISEPATGLGGQETQYF. The DNA for the CDR3 is TGTGCCATCAGTGAGCCTGCGACAGGGTTGGGGGGTCAAGAGACCCAGTACTTC.

The rearrangement links TRBV29-1 to TRBJ2-1; TRBD1 matches 11 bases. V was pared by 7 bases and J by 3 bases, with 5 bases of the junction left unmatched. The CDR3 runs to 14 residues. Germline V lookup: CDR1 SQVTM, CDR2 ANQGSEA. This CDR3 is CSGMGQGDYNEQFF. The CDR3 DNA reads TGCAGCGGCATGGGACAGGGGGACTACAATGAGCAGTTCTTC.

This chain connects TRBV5-8 to TRBJ2-2; D call uncertain. The CDR3 covers 14 residues. Looked up from germline, CDR1 is SGHTS and CDR2 is YDEGEE. Trimming cost V 9 bases and J 5 bases, with 17 bases left between them. CDR3 loop: CATQAVIVTGELFF. The CDR3 nucleotides read TGTGCCACCCAGGCGGTGATAGTTACCGGGGAGCTGTTTTTT. Full variable domain (missing parts from reference TRBV5-8 and TRBJ2-2): EAGVTQSPTHLIKTRGQQATLRCSPISGHTSVYWYQQALGLGLQFLLWYDEGEERNRGNFPPRFSGRQFPNYSSELNVNALELEDSALYLCATQAVIVTGELFFGEGSRLTVL.

This clonotype showed up just once. The CDR3 reads CASSRTSTGELFF. Here the CDR3 DNA reads TGTGCCAGCAGCCGAACTAGCACCGGGGAGCTGTTTTTT. The chain is built from TRBV9 and TRBJ2-2, with a possible D match to TRBD2 (5 bases). The CDR3 extends over 13 amino acids. The germline gives CDR1 SGDLS, CDR2 YYNGEE. V lost 4 bases and J 4 bases, leaving 8 bases between the germline ends.

This chain joins TRBV29-1 and TRBJ1-1; TRBD1 is a possible D gene (5 bases). This CDR3 comprises 14 residues. Germline lookup yields CDR1 SQVTM and CDR2 ANQGSEA. The germline V and J ends were trimmed by 0 bases and 7 bases, with 15 bases remaining between them. The CDR3 DNA is TGCAGCGTTGAAGATCAACGGGGGACGAATGAAGCTTTCTTT. Translation: CSVEDQRGTNEAFF. Full variable domain (remainder filled in from reference TRBV29-1 and TRBJ1-1): SAVISQKPSRDICQRGTSLTIQCQVDSQVTMMFWYRQQPGQSLTLIATANQGSEATYESGFVIDKFPISRPNLTFSTLTVSNMSPEDSSIYLCSVEDQRGTNEAFFGQGTRLTVV.

This clonotype was recorded at least ten times. The chain links TRBV20-1 to TRBJ2-3, with D perhaps matching TRBD1 (6 bases). From germline, CDR1 is DFQATT and CDR2 SNEGSKA (reference sequence). V shed 7 bases and J shed 2 bases, with 13 bases lying between them. This CDR3 contains 13 residues. CDR3 sequence (DNA): TGCAGTGAGTATAGGGGGTTCACAGATACGCAGTATTTT. Protein: CSEYRGFTDTQYF.

This clonotype was recorded many times. The gene calls are TRBV7-3 and TRBJ2-1; no clear D. This CDR3 region has 13 residues. V was trimmed by 3 bases and J by 8 bases, leaving 11 bases between them. Germline V gives CDR1 SGHTA, CDR2 FQGTGA. Here the CDR3 reads CASSLWAADEQFF. The CDR3 DNA reads as TGTGCCAGCAGCTTGTGGGCGGCCGATGAGCAGTTCTTC.

This clonotype was found a few times. This sequence joins TRBV6-1 and TRBJ2-1; D may be TRBD2 (6 bases). The germline CDR1 and CDR2 sequences are MNHNS and SASEGT. CDR3 length: 14 residues. Trimming pared 4 bases from V and 3 bases from J, leaving 10 bases between. In DNA form, the CDR3 reads TGTGCCAGCAGTGCGGGACTCCACTACAATGAGCAGTTCTTC. The encoded protein is CASSAGLHYNEQFF.

The chain joins TRBV7-9 to TRBJ2-7, with D perhaps TRBD2 (6 bases). The CDR3 sequence is 14 residues long. V was cut by 2 bases and J by 3 bases, with 11 bases left in between. The germline gives CDR1 SEHNR, CDR2 FQNEAQ (reference sequence). The CDR3 DNA sequence: TGTGCCAGCAGCTTAACGGGACTGCACTACGAGCAGTACTTC. Translating it yields CASSLTGLHYEQYF.

With regard to this clonotype: Mismatch with germline at one junction end may stem from a read error. V and J are TRBV10-2 and TRBJ2-3; 7 bases are a match to TRBD1. The V gene's germline CDR1 is WSHSY and CDR2 SAAADI. This CDR3 has 15 residues. CDR3 bases: TGTGCCAGCAGCGTAGAGGGGGCTAGCACAGATACGCAGTATTTT. This encodes CASSVEGASTDTQYF.

As DNA, the CDR3 is TGCAGTGCTAGACCGGGACAGGGTGGCTATGGCTACACCTTC. Protein sequence: CSARPGQGGYGYTF. The chain links TRBV20-1 to TRBJ1-2; 9 bases match TRBD1. The CDR3 runs 14 residues. V lost 2 bases to trimming and J lost 4 bases; unmatched junction nucleotides: 5. CDR1 is DFQATT, CDR2 SNEGSKA, per germline (reference sequence).

This clonotype was seen a handful of times. The chain has TRBV29-1 and TRBJ1-2; a weak D match, TRBD1 (6 bases). The CDR3 length is 13 residues. The V end was cut by 6 bases, the J end by 8 bases, with 19 bases between. Germline V CDR1 and CDR2: SQVTM, ANQGSEA. The CDR3 here is CSVVQGRGVGYTF. CDR3 in DNA: TGCAGCGTAGTACAGGGTCGGGGTGTGGGCTACACCTTC.

This clonotype has only one observation. Lacking the conserved final phenylalanine or tryptophan, this CDR3 likely reflects a read error. The chain uses TRBV24-1 and TRBJ2-7; 13 nucleotides agree with TRBD2. There are 15 residues in the CDR3. Trimming took 5 bases from V and 5 from J; bases not matched to a gene: 5. CDR1 is KGHDR and CDR2 is SFDVKD in the germline V gene. For the CDR3, the DNA is TGTGCCACCAGTGGTCCCGGACTAGCGGGAGACGAGCAGTACCTC. Translating gives CATSGPGLAGDEQYL.

This clonotype appeared a single time. The chain combines TRBV19 with TRBJ2-3; D remains ambiguous. Between the trimmed V and J ends, which lost 8 bases and 4 bases, there was a span of 7 bases. This CDR3 is built from 11 residues. Germline V lookup: CDR1 LNHDA, CDR2 SQIVND (reference sequence). CDR3 DNA: TGTGCCAGTGGTAGGCCAGATACGCAGTATTTT. As protein: CASGRPDTQYF.

This clonotype was seen many times. The rearrangement uses TRBV11-2 and TRBJ1-6, with unresolved D. Germline CDR1 SGHAT, CDR2 FQNNGV. Trimming left V 4 bases short and J 1 base short, with 11 bases between. This CDR3 has 16 residues. As DNA, the CDR3 is TGTGCCAGCAGCTCAGGCGATGGGTCCTATAATTCACCCCTCCACTTT. It translates to CASSSGDGSYNSPLHF.

This clonotype has a single count. V usage is TRBV5-6 and J usage is TRBJ2-7, with 7 positions matching TRBD1. The CDR3 is 13 amino acids. Per the germline V gene, CDR1 is SGHDT and CDR2 is YYEEEE. The V and J ends lost 4 bases and 5 bases, in that order; junction bases with no gene match: 6. Written as DNA, the CDR3 is TGTGCCAGCAGCCTGACAGGGCGCGACGAGCAGTACTTC. It codes for CASSLTGRDEQYF. The variable domain in full, completed from reference TRBV5-6 and TRBJ2-7, reads DAGVTQSPTHLIKTRGQQVTLRCSPKSGHDTVSWYQQALGQGPQFIFQYYEEEERQRGNFPDRFSGHQFPNYSSELNVNALLLGDSALYLCASSLTGRDEQYFGPGTRLTVT.

The CDR3 loop is CASRGRNAFF. The CDR3 DNA reads as TGTGCCAGCAGGGGGCGTAATGCTTTCTTT. The chain employs TRBV28 and TRBJ1-1; possible D gene TRBD1, 5 bases. The CDR3 runs 10 residues. Germline assignment: CDR1 MDHEN and CDR2 SYDVKM. The ends were cut back, 6 bases at V and 11 bases at J, with 10 bases in the middle. The variable domain in full, with the rest retrieved from reference TRBV28 and TRBJ1-1, is DVKVTQSSRYLVKRTGEKVFLECVQDMDHENMFWYRQDPGLGLRLIYFSYDVKMKEKGDIPEGYSVSREKKERFSLILESASTNQTSMYLCASRGRNAFFGQGTRLTVV.

This sequence joins TRBV20-1 and TRBJ2-2; D is unresolved. The CDR3 length is 14 residues. V was pared by 3 bases and J by 0 bases, with 8 bases between. Germline loops: CDR1 DFQATT, CDR2 SNEGSKA (reference sequence). CDR3 bases: TGCAGTGCTAGGCTTGGACCGAACACCGGGGAGCTGTTTTTT. Its translation: CSARLGPNTGELFF.

The genes are TRBV7-6 and TRBJ2-3; no definite D call. V was trimmed by 1 base and J by 6 bases, leaving 8 bases between them. Germline CDR1 SGHVS, CDR2 FNYEAQ. This CDR3 contains 13 residues. The DNA for the CDR3 is TGTGCCAGCAGCTTAGTGTTTGGCGATACGCAGTATTTT. Translating gives CASSLVFGDTQYF.